Shown below are 5 T cell receptor beta chains from a single sample sequenced in a study of PD-L1 blockade in urothelial cancer. Using immunoSEQ multiplex PCR, the repertoire was profiled, and TCRdb retains in-frame clones only, with some absent. This table has about 120,000 clones, around 89% appearing once. The time point: peripheral blood 6 weeks after treatment start. This material consisted of PBMCs, taken around atezolizumab (anti-PD-L1) treatment. The receptor source for this set is a man in his 60s with urothelial cancer.

V gene TRBV5-1 combines with J gene TRBJ1-2; no firm D call. The CDR3 sequence is 14 residues long. CDR1 SGHRS and CDR2 YFSETQ come from the germline V gene. The V end lost 3 bases, the J end lost 5 bases, and 14 bases lay between the germline ends. CDR3 loop: CASSSGLTGYGYTF. The CDR3 nucleotides read TGCGCCAGCAGCTCAGGACTCACCGGATATGGCTACACCTTC.

Here the CDR3 DNA reads TGTGCCAGCAGTTACTCAGGGGGCGTTGGGTACGAGCAGTACTTC. Its translation: CASSYSGGVGYEQYF. V usage is TRBV6-5 and J usage is TRBJ2-7; TRBD1 aligns across 7 bases. Germline V gene data show CDR1 as MNHEY and CDR2 as SVGAGI. CDR3 length: 15 amino acids. V shed 0 bases, J shed 4 bases, and the junction held 6 bases outside the gene matches.

This clone was seen once. This chain links TRBV4-1 with TRBJ2-7; no clear D gene. Looked up from germline, CDR1 is MGHRA and CDR2 is YSYEKL. This CDR3 is built from 15 residues. Trimming left V 2 bases short and J 2 bases short, with 13 bases between. The CDR3 here is CASSQLYPTTYEQYF. The CDR3, as DNA: TGCGCCAGCAGCCAACTATATCCGACAACCTACGAGCAGTACTTC.

V and J are TRBV9 and TRBJ2-2; 10 bases are shared with TRBD2. The V gene end was trimmed by 0 bases and the J gene end by 5 bases; junction bases not matched to a gene: 7. Germline V gene lookup returns CDR1 SGDLS and CDR2 YYNGEE. This CDR3 region has 17 residues. CDR3 loop: CASSVDGAGGGTGELFF. In nucleotides, the CDR3 is TGTGCCAGCAGCGTAGACGGAGCGGGAGGGGGAACCGGGGAGCTGTTTTTT.

This sequence joins TRBV27 and TRBJ1-4, with 12 nucleotides matching TRBD1. Germline CDR1 is MNHEY and CDR2 is SMNVEV (reference sequence). With V trimmed by 6 bases and J by 8 bases, 4 bases remained unmatched. The CDR3 length is 14 residues. CDR3 coding DNA: TGTGCCAGCAGCTGGGACAGGGGGCAAGAAAAACTGTTTTTT. It yields the protein CASSWDRGQEKLFF.